The following is a TCR beta chain sequence with its context. This clone has only one observation. Its specific antigen is unknown. It has no much larger one-base neighbor in the sample; base qualities were not kept. Library prep was done by the immunoSEQ multiplex PCR assay. For the multiplex PCR, a mixture combining 60 forward primers for TCR Vbeta segments and 13 reverse primers for TCR Jbeta segments was used. Amplification of the CDR3 region of rearranged TCR beta genes was performed with a multiplex PCR assay on genomic DNA. The amplified TCR beta libraries were sequenced on the Illumina HiSeq System as 87-base-pair reads. The paper's data handling went like this. Across the 670 or so repertoires, a later analysis counted 80 million or so unique TCR beta chains, around 11 million of which were shared by at least two donors. A nearest-neighbor algorithm error-corrected the raw reads and collapsed the reads into unique sequences, merging closely related sequences to remove PCR and sequencing errors. CDR3 sequences were aligned to IMGT reference sequences to assign V, D and J gene segments. Each retained sequence needed at least a six-nucleotide match to both a V gene segment and a J gene segment. A rearrangement was called productive if the CDR3 had no stop codons and remained in frame with V and J, and every other rearrangement was called non-productive. Following IMGT convention, CDR3 was defined as the stretch from the second conserved V-encoded cysteine to the conserved J-encoded phenylalanine. The earlier analysis of 450 to 750 of the donors excluded any sequence lacking an unambiguous match to a single V gene segment. An earlier analysis of about 600 of the donors called V segments functional above 56.7% productive rearrangements and segregating when the between-donor standard deviation exceeded 5%. A statistical classification framework was built for diagnosing cytomegalovirus status from the catalog of TCR beta chain sequences. V and J gene assignment, in a later analysis, came from comparing TCR nucleotide sequences with IMGT/GENE-DB human TR gene sequences. In a later analysis, CDR3 sequences and most-parsimonious VDJ recombination scenarios were assigned using the TCRdist pipeline. A later analysis defined each TCR beta chain by its CDR3 amino acid sequence plus V-gene family, and excluded reads lacking a unique V-gene family. In a later analysis, fewer than 650 highly shared, low-generation-probability nucleotide sequences were removed to address suspected cross-contamination and a sequencing artifact. In a later analysis, a clonal expansion index was calculated for each public chain from normalized within-repertoire ranks of inferred template counts. A later analysis computed generation probabilities with a VDJ recombination model fitted to out-of-frame rearrangements, and checked the results against IGoR. A later analysis scored TCR-TCR, TCR-HLA and TCR-CMV co-occurrence with hypergeometric tests, applying a repertoire-size bias correction to TCR pairs. False discovery rates were estimated in a later analysis by permuting HLA or CMV assignments 20 times. In a later analysis, co-occurring TCRs were grouped using DBSCAN, with TCRdist sequence similarity added in when clustering inside HLA-allele-positive subsets. Co-occurrence clustering excluded repertoires with fewer than 30,000 or more than 120,000 public chains, plus five with anomalous nucleotide sharing. The table comes from immuneACCESS by way of TCRdb, which keeps in-frame sequences with V and J called. Part of the clones is missing from these tables; in studies checked, under half for an unresolved V gene and the rest for unknown reasons. V, J and clone size are those of that table, while D and trimming were read from the DNA. Within this sample are about 64,000 clones, with 60% to 85% of them counted one time only. In total, the top ten clones hold approximately 4.7% of the sample.

The cohort was made up of 500 to 800 healthy bone marrow donors. At the time of sampling, every cohort member was nominally healthy, though immune exposures that went unrecorded were likely present. The donor tested CMV seropositive and was one of the 289 seropositive cohort members. Each donor provided a peripheral blood sample, and peripheral blood mononuclear cells were used for TCR beta sequencing. The Qiagen DNeasy Blood Extraction Kit was used to extract genomic DNA from the blood cell samples. The CDR3, cysteine through phenylalanine, is 16 amino acids long. Here the CDR3 DNA is all that survives: 48 bases in frame from base 1. CDR1 is given as SGDLS and CDR2 as YYNGEE, both from the germline V gene. V loses 4 bases at its end and J loses 2 bases; junction bases beyond the gene matches: 7. These data originate in a study of cytomegalovirus exposure and HLA in healthy donors (dated by TCRdb to about 2017). Describing the broader study: An earlier analysis of fewer than 750 of the donors reported under 300 Gb of sequence data and around 110 million unique TCR beta sequences obtained from approximately 180 million T cells. In a later genetic analysis, genome-wide SNP genotypes for about 55% of the roughly 670 donors were used, and that subset was treated as a discovery cohort. Typing coverage differed by locus: A, B, C, DRB1 and DQB1 were typed in roughly 629-630 donors, DQA1 in approximately 520, DPA1 in around 600, and DPB1 in just under 490. About 330 gigabases of sequencing data and 70 million to 100 million unique TCR sequences made up an early release that covered around 640 HLA-typed donors. The genetic ancestry cluster associated with self-reported Caucasian donors included around 76% of the roughly 400 genotyped donors. In an earlier analysis of 587 of the donors, high-throughput TCR beta sequencing was used to judge whether each TCR beta V gene segment behaved as functional or pseudogenic. Both class I and class II loci were covered by HLA typing, at four-digit resolution. Using immunosequencing, the study profiled T cell repertoires from some 670 subjects and related those repertoires to cytomegalovirus serostatus. Rather than drawing on any new phenotypic data, the later analysis identified candidate immune exposures from TCR beta sequences and the way those sequences occurred across donors. To predict cytomegalovirus infection status, the study brought together high-throughput TCR immunosequencing, statistical association of individual TCRs with disease status, and machine learning. About five DR-DQ haplotypes were handled as single units for association and clustering, since linkage in the cohort was strong. In a later analysis, previously published TCR beta repertoires from 550 to 700 donors were re-analyzed and high-resolution HLA genotyping was added so that TCR occurrence patterns could be studied. The study was designed to test whether signatures of past pathogen exposure could be identified by cataloging public T cell receptors. A separate validation cohort of roughly 110 different subjects was used in addition to the roughly 720-subject first cohort. Every repertoire in the discovery cohort had been generated on one and the same sequencing platform. Among a few hundred genotyped donors of the cohort, an average of about 240,000 unique TCR beta nucleotide sequences were sequenced per donor, 15% to 20% of them non-productive. Alongside the repertoire data, information on donor age, sex, ethnicity and CMV serostatus was compiled. Results and caveats for the whole study, not just this receptor: This cohort had only TCR beta chains sequenced, and the lack of alpha or paired-chain data limited which features could be detected. Immune exposure information for the cohort was limited to CMV serostatus. Some IMGT-functional V segments, including TRBV6-2 and TRBV6-3, could not be distinguished by the 87-base-pair reads and were therefore excluded. In a later analysis, several top co-occurrence clusters were reported to appear linked to parvovirus B19, influenza, CMV and Epstein-Barr virus. In an earlier analysis of some 640 of the donors, most TCR beta V segments were observed in productive rearrangements about 87% or about 30% of the time, broadly matching IMGT annotations. A further reported finding was that TCR beta sequences accurately predicted the HLA-A and HLA-B alleles for most subjects in the first cohort. Correlated functional status among segregating V segments might be attributable to linkage disequilibrium, but an unknown experimental factor could not be ruled out. Most TCR sequences were seen in very few donors, while some public TCRs were found in many individuals. The sequencing pipeline was judged likely to have produced a cluster of highly shared sequence variants as a technical artifact. Because counts were too low, more than 15 rarely observed V segments, including chromosome 9 orphons, were excluded from the earlier analysis of under 650 of the donors. According to the authors, the approach could potentially be generalized to other disease states and immunological phenotypes. In a later analysis, 15,000 to 20,000 TCR beta sequences were associated with specific HLA alleles at a false discovery rate of 0.05. Because HLA typing was unavailable for some donors at each locus, only the typed subset was used in association tests. The presence/absence analyses assumed that sequencing depth was roughly uniform across donors, and that assumption may not be true. In vitro tests confirmed that a few of the cytomegalovirus-associated TCR beta chains recognize cytomegalovirus antigens. The classifier was reported to diagnose cytomegalovirus status with high specificity and sensitivity in both the original and validation cohorts. Compared with the approximately 670-donor mean, donors in an Asian-associated ancestry cluster had fewer N-insertions in productive TCRs, according to a later genetic analysis. In a later analysis, HLA-associated TCR beta chains were found to be more clonally expanded and to have lower generation probabilities than equally common non-associated chains. A later genetic analysis associated a missense DCLRE1C variant with V-gene and J-gene trimming of TCR beta chains, and an independent cohort replicated the association. In a later analysis, the rate of TCR association differed among HLA loci, with DRB1 alleles having the most associated TCRs and HLA-C alleles having the fewest. Most CMV-associated TCR beta chains appeared to be HLA-restricted in a later analysis, and the HLA associations seemed to be driven largely by CMV exposure. The study listed around 160 TCR beta chains as associated with cytomegalovirus. When HLA alleles, especially DR and DQ, strongly co-occurred, TCR associations were difficult to assign to individual alleles.

The chain joins TRBV9 to TRBJ2-3; TRBD2 aligns with 10 central bases. The clonotype originates from a male donor in good health and CMV-seropositive. The source material was PBMCs. The CDR3 protein sequence reads: CASSLYSGGSTDTQYF. The DNA reads TGTGCCAGCAGCCTGTATAGCGGGGGGTCCACAGATACGCAGTATTTT. Joined to the reference TRBV9 and TRBJ2-3 proteins, this CDR3 gives the full variable domain: DSGVTQTPKHLITATGQRVTLRCSPRSGDLSVYWYQQSLDQGLQFLIQYYNGEERAKGNILERFSAQQFPDLHSELNLSSLELGDSALYFCASSLYSGGSTDTQYFGPGTRLTVL.